One and the same sample provided the 23 T cell receptor beta chains below, sequenced in a study of blood T cell repertoires in COVID-19. Using immunoSEQ multiplex PCR, the repertoire was profiled, and TCRdb retains in-frame clones only, with some absent. This sample carries 100,000 to 150,000 clones, approximately 83% of them seen once, and the ten largest clones take 25% to 30%. The sample comprised peripheral blood. All receptors come from a woman aged 80 or over with acute or convalescent COVID-19.

The V gene is TRBV9, the J gene TRBJ1-4, with D possibly TRBD1 on 6 matching bases. V was trimmed by 7 bases and J by 4 bases, leaving 11 bases between them. CDR3 length: 13 amino acids. Germline assignment: CDR1 SGDLS and CDR2 YYNGEE. As DNA, the CDR3 is TGTGCCAGCGGCGGGGGCCTTAATGAAAAACTGTTTTTT. It yields the protein CASGGGLNEKLFF.

The chain recombines TRBV29-1 with TRBJ1-2; no firm D call. CDR1 and CDR2 (germline): SQVTM, ANQGSEA. Trimming left V 4 bases short and J 8 bases short, with 17 bases between. CDR3 length: 13 amino acids. In nucleotides, the CDR3 is TGCAGCGTTGGGAAAGAGGTTCCGGTCGGCTACACCTTC. Protein: CSVGKEVPVGYTF.

This clone was seen a few times. The chain uses TRBV9 and TRBJ1-1; D call uncertain. The CDR3 consists of 14 residues. Deletions cut 2 bases from V and 0 bases from J, with 8 bases between. The germline V gene encodes CDR1 SGDLS and CDR2 YYNGEE. CDR3 sequence reads: CASSVQPVNTEAFF. The CDR3 coding sequence is TGTGCCAGCAGCGTTCAACCGGTGAACACTGAAGCTTTCTTT.

The V and J genes are TRBV10-1 and TRBJ2-1; TRBD2 matches at 7 bases. There are 17 residues in the CDR3. With V trimmed by 3 bases and J by 0 bases, 8 bases remained unmatched. From germline, CDR1 is WNHNN and CDR2 SYGVQD (reference sequence). Written as DNA, the CDR3 is TGCGCCAGCAGTGACTCTATGGGGGGGGGCTCCTACAATGAGCAGTTCTTC. It encodes CASSDSMGGGSYNEQFF.

The chain carries TRBV19 and TRBJ1-1; D is undetermined. The V end was cut by 7 bases, the J end by 11 bases, with 14 bases between. CDR3 length: 11 residues. Looked up from germline, CDR1 is LNHDA and CDR2 is SQIVND (reference sequence). DNA of the CDR3: TGTGCCAGTACTTGGCAGGAAGAGGCTTTCTTT. It encodes CASTWQEEAFF.

This chain joins TRBV10-3 and TRBJ1-1; D may be TRBD1 (5 bases). Trimming pared 11 bases from V and 4 bases from J, leaving 23 bases between. The germline CDR1 and CDR2 sequences are ENHRY and SYGVKD. This CDR3 is 15 amino acids long. The CDR3 sequence: CAHRGSGGIRTEAFF. Written as DNA, the CDR3 is TGTGCCCACCGGGGGAGTGGGGGGATTCGCACTGAAGCTTTCTTT.

This clone was seen a single time. The chain links TRBV7-8 to TRBJ2-1; maybe TRBD2 (6 bases). Germline loops: CDR1 SGHVS, CDR2 FQNEAQ. V was clipped by 5 bases and J by 7 bases, with 12 bases between them. There are 13 residues in the CDR3. CDR3 loop: CASSRTTVNEQFF. The CDR3 nucleotides read TGTGCCAGCAGCCGGACTACCGTAAATGAGCAGTTCTTC.

V and J are TRBV7-2 and TRBJ1-5; D call uncertain. CDR3 length: 13 amino acids. Looked up from germline, CDR1 is SGHTA and CDR2 is FQGNSA. V was pared by 2 bases and J by 4 bases, with 6 bases between. As DNA, the CDR3 is TGTGCCAGCAGCTTATCTGAGAATCAGCCCCAGCATTTT. It yields the protein CASSLSENQPQHF.

The genes are TRBV28 and TRBJ1-2; D is possibly TRBD1 (5 bases). CDR1 MDHEN and CDR2 SYDVKM come from the germline V gene. This CDR3 is built from 15 residues. V lost 4 bases and J 0 bases, leaving 12 bases between the germline ends. The CDR3 region is CASSSGGVANYGYTF. CDR3 DNA sequence: TGTGCCAGCAGTTCGGGGGGGGTAGCTAACTATGGCTACACCTTC.

This clone was counted once. The rearrangement joins TRBV6-1 to TRBJ1-5; D is ambiguous. The CDR3 spans 12 residues. Per the germline V gene, CDR1 is MNHNS and CDR2 is SASEGT. V was clipped by 2 bases and J by 7 bases, with 6 bases between them. The chain's CDR3 is CASSEYWQPQHF. For the CDR3, the DNA is TGTGCCAGCAGTGAATACTGGCAGCCCCAGCATTTT.

This rearrangement joins TRBV24-1 to TRBJ1-1; the match to TRBD1 covers 9 bases. The J segment lost 10 bases and the V segment lost 2 bases, leaving 16 bases of the junction unmatched. The CDR3 totals 17 residues. Per the germline V gene, CDR1 is KGHDR and CDR2 is SFDVKD. The chain's CDR3 is CATSDSPSGTGRLAAFF. CDR3 DNA: TGTGCCACCAGTGATTCTCCCTCCGGGACAGGGCGTTTGGCAGCTTTCTTT.

This CDR3 is CACQREGVADTQYF. The CDR3 nucleotides read TGTGCCTGTCAAAGGGAGGGTGTGGCAGATACGCAGTATTTT. This chain links TRBV6-5 with TRBJ2-3, with 7 positions matching TRBD2. Germline CDR1 reads MNHEY; CDR2 reads SVGAGI. The CDR3 runs 14 residues. Trimming cost V 11 bases and J 4 bases; bases outside gene matches: 12.

The chain couples TRBV2 to TRBJ2-2; TRBD1 might be the D (6 bases). The CDR3 is 16 residues long. V was trimmed by 6 bases and J by 7 bases, leaving 21 bases between them. Looked up from germline, CDR1 is SNHLY and CDR2 is FYNNEI. The CDR3: CASSESAGTSIGELFF. As DNA, the CDR3 is TGTGCCAGCAGCGAAAGCGCCGGGACATCGATCGGGGAGCTGTTTTTT.

The chain is built from TRBV27 and TRBJ2-3; D is possibly TRBD1 (5 bases). The germline CDR1 and CDR2 sequences are MNHEY and SMNVEV (reference sequence). This CDR3 has 13 residues. V was clipped by 4 bases and J by 5 bases, with 10 bases between them. The CDR3 nucleotides are TGTGCCAGCAGTTACAGGATACAAGATACGCAGTATTTT. Its translation is CASSYRIQDTQYF.

The rearrangement uses TRBV6-5 and TRBJ1-5, with D unresolved. This CDR3 comprises 13 residues. Looked up from germline, CDR1 is MNHEY and CDR2 is SVGAGI. V was trimmed by 7 bases and J by 0 bases, leaving 7 bases between them. DNA of the CDR3: TGTGCCAGCAAAGTCTATAGCAATCAGCCCCAGCATTTT. Residues: CASKVYSNQPQHF.

J is TRBJ1-3 and V is TRBV6-5, with 9 bases matching TRBD1. The CDR3 covers 14 residues. V lost 6 bases and J lost 0; bases outside the gene matches: 0. Germline CDR1 is MNHEY and CDR2 is SVGAGI. CDR3 nucleotide sequence: TGTGCCAGCAGGACAGGGGGCTCTGGAAACACCATATATTTT. It codes for CASRTGGSGNTIYF.

The V gene is TRBV6-6, the J gene TRBJ1-2; D gene unclear. Trimming left V 5 bases short and J 4 bases short, with 5 bases between. The V gene's germline CDR1 is MNHNY and CDR2 SVGAGI (reference sequence). The CDR3 length is 11 residues. CDR3 nucleotides: TGTGCCAGCAGTCACAGCTATGGCTACACCTTC. This gives the protein CASSHSYGYTF.

The rearrangement uses TRBV5-1 and TRBJ1-6; unclear D gene. CDR3 length: 13 amino acids. Germline assignment: CDR1 SGHRS and CDR2 YFSETQ. V lost 0 bases and J 9 bases, leaving 7 bases between the germline ends. Here the CDR3 DNA reads TGCGCCAGCAGCTTGGTAGCACCTTCACCCCTCCACTTT. Encoded protein: CASSLVAPSPLHF.

The chain recombines TRBV6-5 with TRBJ1-1; 7 bases line up with TRBD1. CDR1 and CDR2 (germline): MNHEY, SVGAGI. This CDR3 spans 14 amino acids. The ends lost 2 bases at V and 2 bases at J; junction bases unmatched: 2. The DNA of the CDR3 is TGTGCCAGCAGTTACGACAGGGTAAACACTGAAGCTTTCTTT. Translating it yields CASSYDRVNTEAFF.

This chain uses TRBV12-3 or TRBV12-4 with TRBJ1-6; 7 nucleotides agree with TRBD1. Trimming took 7 bases from V and 6 from J; bases not matched to a gene: 3. This CDR3 comprises 13 residues. The chain's CDR3 is CASTGQSNSPLHF. CDR3 bases: TGTGCCAGCACGGGACAGAGTAATTCACCCCTCCACTTT.

V and J are TRBV5-1 and TRBJ2-2; the match to TRBD2 covers 13 bases. The CDR3 loop spans 20 amino acids. Germline V gives CDR1 SGHRS, CDR2 YFSETQ. V lost 4 bases to trimming and J lost 0 bases; unmatched junction nucleotides: 12. CDR3 sequence reads: CASSPDLELAGGANTGELFF. Written as DNA, the CDR3 is TGCGCCAGCAGCCCCGATTTAGAACTAGCGGGGGGGGCGAACACCGGGGAGCTGTTTTTT. The entire variable domain, with the rest obtained from reference TRBV5-1 and TRBJ2-2, is as follows: KAGVTQTPRYLIKTRGQQVTLSCSPISGHRSVSWYQQTPGQGLQFLFEYFSETQRNKGNFPGRFSGRQFSNSRSEMNVSTLELGDSALYLCASSPDLELAGGANTGELFFGEGSRLTVL.

The CDR3 loop is CAISELEGAKAYEQYF. The CDR3 DNA sequence: TGTGCCATCAGTGAGCTAGAGGGGGCAAAGGCCTACGAGCAGTACTTC. The chain couples TRBV10-3 to TRBJ2-7, with TRBD1 matching 7 bases. CDR1 ENHRY and CDR2 SYGVKD come from the germline V gene. V lost 2 bases to trimming and J lost 2 bases; unmatched junction nucleotides: 9. This CDR3 comprises 16 residues.

This clone occurred once. This chain connects TRBV5-4 to TRBJ1-2, with no clear D. This CDR3 is built from 14 residues. V lost 4 bases and J 0 bases, leaving 10 bases between the germline ends. Germline V gene data show CDR1 as SGHNT and CDR2 as YYREEE (reference sequence). CDR3 sequence reads: CASSPSVTNYGYTF. The CDR3 DNA reads TGTGCCAGCAGCCCATCGGTGACTAACTATGGCTACACCTTC.